These 11 T cell receptor beta chains were sequenced from one sample in a study of spatial heterogeneity in lung cancer. In TCRdb, the 5' RACE reads were re-called with MiXCR into one record per CDR3 protein. This sample yields some 39,000 distinct CDR3 sequences, of which approximately 7% are seen a single time; around 43% belongs to the top ten. Time point defined: sample taken at primary tumor resection. Material for sequencing was whole RNA from tumor, nontumor lung or frozen PBMC, left unsorted. Sample: PBMCs, taken at surgery. Receptors originate from a female donor with early-stage non-small cell lung cancer.

The chain employs TRBV20-1 and TRBJ1-2, with D tentatively TRBD1 (6 bases). This CDR3 is 12 amino acids long. CDR1 DFQATT and CDR2 SNEGSKA come from the germline V gene (reference sequence). V was trimmed by 3 bases and J by 8 bases, leaving 13 bases between them. CDR3 nucleotides: TGCAGTGCTAGTCCGGGGGCGGGCGGCTACACCTTC. It encodes CSASPGAGGYTF.

The chain combines TRBV24-1 with TRBJ2-1; D gene uncertain. From germline, CDR1 is KGHDR and CDR2 SFDVKD. This CDR3 has 14 amino acids. V lost 5 bases, J lost 2 bases, and 9 bases lay in between. CDR3 sequence: CATSASQTYNEQFF. The CDR3 DNA is TGTGCCACCAGTGCCTCACAGACCTACAATGAGCAGTTCTTC.

The V and J genes are TRBV14 and TRBJ2-1, with 10 bases that match TRBD2. The germline V gene has CDR1 SGHDN and CDR2 FVKESK. V shed 3 bases and J 1 base; nucleotides not matched to a gene: 0. The length of the CDR3 is 15 residues. The CDR3 nucleotides read TGTGCCAGCAGCCAGGGACTAGCGTCCTACAATGAGCAGTTCTTC. This sequence encodes CASSQGLASYNEQFF.

This clonotype was observed a handful of times. The chain carries TRBV6-5 and TRBJ2-3; the D gene is possibly TRBD2 (6 bases). V was cut by 4 bases and J by 6 bases, with 17 bases left in between. Germline V CDR1 and CDR2: MNHEY, SVGAGI. The CDR3 extends over 15 amino acids. The CDR3 region is CASSSPAGGTDTQYF. The CDR3 bases are TGTGCCAGCAGTTCTCCGGCCGGGGGTACCGATACGCAGTATTTT.

This clonotype was seen more than once but under ten times. The rearrangement uses TRBV9 and TRBJ1-1; D unclear. The CDR3 totals 13 residues. Germline values: CDR1 SGDLS, CDR2 YYNGEE. V lost 1 base, J lost 6 bases, and 10 bases lay in between. CDR3: CASSVISRSEAFF. Here the CDR3 DNA reads TGTGCCAGCAGCGTAATCTCCCGGTCTGAAGCTTTCTTT.

The table lists this clonotype with many counts. This sequence joins TRBV7-2 and TRBJ2-5; 9 bases are shared with TRBD2. V lost 4 bases and J lost 5; bases outside the gene matches: 8. The germline V gene has CDR1 SGHTA and CDR2 FQGNSA. CDR3 length equals 15 residues. CDR3 coding DNA: TGTGCCAGCAGCTGGGAGGGACTAGCTGGGGAGACCCAGTACTTC. It encodes CASSWEGLAGETQYF.

The rearrangement uses TRBV3-1 and TRBJ1-2, with 8 bases identical to TRBD1. This CDR3 has 13 residues. The V gene end was trimmed by 2 bases and the J gene end by 6 bases; junction bases not matched to a gene: 2. CDR1 is LGHDT and CDR2 is YNNKEL in the germline V gene (reference sequence). For the CDR3, the DNA is TGTGCCAGCAGCCAACAGGGGGCGAATGGCTACACCTTC. Its protein is CASSQQGANGYTF.

This clonotype was found many times. The V gene is TRBV29-1, the J gene TRBJ2-5, with D unclear. Trimming pared 5 bases from V and 5 bases from J, leaving 15 bases between. The germline CDR1 and CDR2 sequences are SQVTM and ANQGSEA. This CDR3 is 13 amino acids long. Here the CDR3 reads CSVKTDHLETQYF. The CDR3 DNA reads as TGCAGCGTTAAGACGGACCATCTGGAGACCCAGTACTTC.

This clonotype appeared a few times. V usage is TRBV4-1 and J usage is TRBJ1-4; TRBD1 might be the D (5 bases). Germline V gene sequence: CDR1 MGHRA, CDR2 YSYEKL. The CDR3 runs to 16 residues. V gave up 0 bases and J gave up 5 bases, with 13 bases separating them. The CDR3 sequence: CASSQDWQGSNEKLFF. The CDR3 coding sequence is TGCGCCAGCAGCCAAGATTGGCAGGGCTCCAATGAAAAACTGTTTTTT.

The sample holds many counts of this clonotype. The chain recombines TRBV6-2 or TRBV6-3 with TRBJ2-2; 12 bases agree with TRBD2. Germline V gene data show CDR1 as MNHEY and CDR2 as SVGEGT. Unmatched junction bases numbered 4, after V lost 4 bases and J lost 7 bases. There are 15 residues in the CDR3. The DNA of the CDR3 is TGTGCCAGCAGTTCAGCGGGACTAGCGGGCGGGGAGCTGTTTTTT. This codes for CASSSAGLAGGELFF.

This clonotype was counted a few times. CDR3 amino acids: CASSSQGAPNTEAFF. CDR3 nucleotide sequence: TGCGCCAGCAGCTCTCAGGGGGCCCCGAACACTGAAGCTTTCTTT. This chain uses TRBV5-1 with TRBJ1-1; 8 nucleotides line up with TRBD1. Trimming took 3 bases from V and 1 from J; bases not matched to a gene: 5. CDR1 is SGHRS and CDR2 is YFSETQ in the germline V gene. This CDR3 is built from 15 residues. Full variable domain (outside the CDR3, taken from reference TRBV5-1 and TRBJ1-1): KAGVTQTPRYLIKTRGQQVTLSCSPISGHRSVSWYQQTPGQGLQFLFEYFSETQRNKGNFPGRFSGRQFSNSRSEMNVSTLELGDSALYLCASSSQGAPNTEAFFGQGTRLTVV.